The entry below describes one T cell receptor beta chain. Sequencing was performed with immunoSEQ multiplex PCR; in TCRdb, only in-frame clones are kept and a portion is missing. The table has 150,000 or so clones, roughly 90% seen once. This specimen belongs to a study of T cell responses to AZD1222 COVID-19 vaccine. Germline assignment: CDR1 MNHNY and CDR2 SVGAGI (reference sequence). The CDR3 consists of 14 residues. Deletions cut 2 bases from V and 1 base from J, with 9 bases between. Here the sequenced sample was peripheral blood, taken on day 0 of AZD1222 vaccination. This chain uses TRBV6-6 with TRBJ2-7; D gene unclear. The receptor's source is an adult in good health. Here the CDR3 reads CASSYSQPSYEQYF. CDR3 nucleotide sequence: TGTGCCAGCAGTTACAGCCAGCCTTCCTACGAGCAGTACTTC.